The 29 T cell receptor beta chains given below trace back to one sample, sequenced in a study of Ad26.COV2.S vaccination and SARS-CoV-2 variants. The treatment was: approximately 18 received Ad26.COV2.S at low or high dose, single or two shots; about 5 received placebo; per-sample allocation not given. Sampling was done on day 63 after the first vaccine or placebo injection. TCRdb's copy holds only in-frame clones and misses some; the assay was immunoSEQ multiplex PCR. The sample lists over 450,000 clones; roughly 87% were seen once. The sample was peripheral blood, taken in a trial of Ad26.COV2.S vaccine versus placebo. The origin of the receptors is a person aged 18 to 59 who received the Ad26.COV2.S COVID-19 vaccine or a placebo.

This clone is a singleton in its sample. The genes are TRBV3-1 (or the pseudogene TRBV3-2) and TRBJ1-5, with D possibly TRBD1 on 5 matching bases. The germline gives CDR1 LGHDT, CDR2 YNNKEL (reference sequence). The germline V and J ends were trimmed by 2 bases and 4 bases, with 9 bases remaining between them. The CDR3 is made up of 14 amino acids. CDR3 loop: CASSQTGLNQPQHF. CDR3 coding DNA: TGTGCCAGCAGCCAAACGGGACTAAATCAGCCCCAGCATTTT.

The V gene is TRBV19, the J gene TRBJ1-3; D is ambiguous. The V gene lost 1 base and the J gene lost 0 bases, with 10 bases spanning the gap. CDR3 size: 16 residues. Germline-derived CDR1 and CDR2 are LNHDA and SQIVND (reference sequence). The CDR3 region has the DNA TGTGCCAGTAGTATAGGTTTCAGAAGCTCTGGAAACACCATATATTTT. Translation: CASSIGFRSSGNTIYF.

This chain connects TRBV4-1 to TRBJ2-1; D ambiguous. V was trimmed by 4 bases and J by 2 bases, leaving 18 bases between them. In germline, CDR1 is MGHRA, CDR2 YSYEKL. The CDR3 has 17 amino acids. The CDR3 loop reads CASSPLHGPEPYNEQFF. CDR3 DNA: TGCGCCAGCAGCCCGTTACACGGGCCTGAACCCTACAATGAGCAGTTCTTC.

This clone was recorded once. The V gene is TRBV18, the J gene TRBJ1-3, with D unclear. CDR1 is KGHSH, CDR2 LQKENI, per germline. CDR3 length: 16 residues. V was clipped by 3 bases and J by 0 bases, with 12 bases between them. CDR3 bases: TGTGCCAGCTCACCCCAGCGGGCCACCTCTGGAAACACCATATATTTT. It codes for CASSPQRATSGNTIYF.

The rearrangement uses TRBV29-1 and TRBJ2-1, with 7 bases that match TRBD1. CDR3 length: 16 residues. CDR1 SQVTM and CDR2 ANQGSEA come from the germline V gene. Trimming at V came to 5 bases and at J to 0 bases, leaving 10 bases not matched to a gene. CDR3 protein: CSVQAGDRNSYNEQFF. For the CDR3, the DNA is TGCAGCGTTCAAGCCGGGGACAGAAACTCCTACAATGAGCAGTTCTTC.

V gene TRBV28 combines with J gene TRBJ1-3, with TRBD1 matching over 7 bases. The CDR3 contains 13 residues. Germline CDR1 is MDHEN and CDR2 is SYDVKM. The V and J ends lost 9 bases and 5 bases, in that order; junction bases with no gene match: 7. CDR3 in amino acids: CASTGTVRNTIYF. In nucleotides, the CDR3 is TGTGCCAGTACCGGGACAGTGAGAAACACCATATATTTT.

The chain combines TRBV7-9 with TRBJ2-1, with 8 bases lining up with TRBD2. CDR1 is SEHNR, CDR2 FQNEAQ, per germline (reference sequence). The CDR3 is made up of 17 amino acids. V lost 4 bases to trimming and J lost 5 bases; unmatched junction nucleotides: 13. The CDR3 DNA is TGTGCCAGCAGCTCCGCCGTTAGTAGCGGGGATAACAATGAGCAGTTCTTC. Amino acid sequence: CASSSAVSSGDNNEQFF.

This clone was counted a few times. The chain has TRBV6-2 or TRBV6-3 and TRBJ1-6; D is ambiguous. The germline CDR1 and CDR2 sequences are MNHEY and SVGEGT. The V end was cut by 0 bases, the J end by 5 bases, with 5 bases between. This CDR3 has 14 amino acids. The DNA of the CDR3 is TGTGCCAGCAGTTACTCCAGACATAATTCACCCCTCCACTTT. Translating it yields CASSYSRHNSPLHF.

The chain joins TRBV25-1 to TRBJ1-3; D remains unclear. Looked up from germline, CDR1 is MGHDK and CDR2 is SYGVNS. The CDR3 has 15 amino acids. V shed 6 bases and J shed 4 bases, with 16 bases lying between them. CDR3 protein: CASSFGPLGGNTIYF. CDR3 nucleotides: TGTGCCAGCAGCTTCGGACCCTTGGGCGGAAACACCATATATTTT.

The chain is built from TRBV9 and TRBJ2-1; TRBD2 agrees at 7 bases. Germline CDR1 reads SGDLS; CDR2 reads YYNGEE. CDR3 length: 19 residues. V lost 2 bases, J lost 4 bases, and 18 bases stayed unmatched. The DNA of the CDR3 is TGTGCCAGCAGCGTTCTTGGGGCTAGCGGAAGACACCAATACAATGAGCAGTTCTTC. It codes for CASSVLGASGRHQYNEQFF.

The chain is built from TRBV4-2 and TRBJ2-7; the match to TRBD1 covers 10 bases. The CDR3 length is 16 residues. V gave up 1 base and J gave up 6 bases; unmatched junction bases: 9. Germline-derived CDR1 and CDR2 are LGHNA and YNFKEQ. This chain's CDR3 is CASSQGRTGGMSEQYF. As DNA, the CDR3 is TGTGCCAGCAGCCAAGGAAGGACAGGGGGTATGAGCGAGCAGTACTTC.

This chain connects TRBV20-1 to TRBJ2-7; D call uncertain. The germline V gene has CDR1 DFQATT and CDR2 SNEGSKA (reference sequence). The ends were cut back, 3 bases at V and 3 bases at J, with 6 bases in the middle. CDR3 size: 11 residues. This CDR3 reads CSASGGYEQYF. CDR3 bases: TGCAGTGCTAGCGGCGGCTACGAGCAGTACTTC.

V usage is TRBV15 and J usage is TRBJ2-7; TRBD1 matches 10 bases. The CDR3 sequence is 14 residues long. Germline V gene lookup returns CDR1 LNHNV and CDR2 YYDKDF (reference sequence). V shed 3 bases and J 1 base; nucleotides not matched to a gene: 0. CDR3 sequence reads: CATSRGQGSYEQYF. CDR3 nucleotide sequence: TGTGCCACCAGCAGGGGACAGGGGTCCTACGAGCAGTACTTC.

The V and J genes are TRBV2 and TRBJ1-5, with D perhaps matching TRBD1 (5 bases). CDR1 and CDR2 (germline): SNHLY, FYNNEI. The CDR3 spans 14 residues. Between the trimmed V and J ends, which lost 6 bases and 1 base, there was a span of 10 bases. As DNA, the CDR3 is TGTGCCAGCAGGGGGGAGGCCAGCAATCAGCCCCAGCATTTT. Encoded protein: CASRGEASNQPQHF.

The rearrangement links TRBV11-2 to TRBJ2-7; 8 bases agree with TRBD2. The trim removed 4 bases at V and 7 bases at J, leaving 18 bases unmatched. There are 17 residues in the CDR3. Germline values: CDR1 SGHAT, CDR2 FQNNGV. CDR3 nucleotides: TGTGCCAGCAGCTCCGTAGACGGAGCGGGAGACCCCTGGGAGCAGTACTTC. As protein: CASSSVDGAGDPWEQYF.

The gene calls are TRBV9 and TRBJ2-1; unclear D gene. V was clipped by 0 bases and J by 5 bases, with 9 bases between them. The CDR3 length is 14 residues. CDR1 is SGDLS, CDR2 YYNGEE, per germline. The CDR3 here is CASSVVESNNEQFF. The CDR3 DNA follows: TGTGCCAGCAGCGTAGTCGAGAGCAACAATGAGCAGTTCTTC.

This chain connects TRBV11-2 to TRBJ2-7; maybe TRBD1 (5 bases). The CDR3 has 14 amino acids. V lost 1 base to trimming and J lost 2 bases, with 9 bases between them. Looked up from germline, CDR1 is SGHAT and CDR2 is FQNNGV. The chain's CDR3 is CASSLARATYEQYF. Here the CDR3 DNA reads TGTGCCAGCAGCTTAGCCAGGGCCACCTACGAGCAGTACTTC.

The genes are TRBV6-1 and TRBJ2-7, with TRBD2 as a possible D gene (6 bases). V lost 3 bases and J 3 bases, leaving 15 bases between the germline ends. Germline-derived CDR1 and CDR2 are MNHNS and SASEGT. This CDR3 region has 15 residues. The CDR3 loop is CASSDGGARLYEQYF. The CDR3 region has the DNA TGTGCCAGCAGTGATGGAGGGGCACGTCTCTACGAGCAGTACTTC.

This sequence joins TRBV11-2 and TRBJ1-6; D is unresolved. Germline V gene data show CDR1 as SGHAT and CDR2 as FQNNGV. The ends were cut back, 4 bases at V and 13 bases at J, with 20 bases in the middle. The CDR3 contains 15 residues. In DNA, the CDR3 is TGTGCCAGCAGCTCGGCCCGAGATCGCAAGGGTCCCCTCCACTTT. It translates to CASSSARDRKGPLHF.

The V gene is TRBV14, the J gene TRBJ2-1, with TRBD2 matching over 14 bases. With V trimmed by 1 base and J by 6 bases, 2 bases remained unmatched. Germline V lookup: CDR1 SGHDN, CDR2 FVKESK. The CDR3 contains 16 residues. CDR3 DNA sequence: TGTGCCAGCAGCCAAGCCGGGACTAGCGGGAGCAATGAGCAGTTCTTC. It translates to CASSQAGTSGSNEQFF.

This clone was found once. V and J are TRBV28 and TRBJ1-1; D call uncertain. The CDR3 is 13 amino acids. V shed 6 bases and J shed 0 bases, with 8 bases lying between them. The V gene's germline CDR1 is MDHEN and CDR2 SYDVKM. Here the CDR3 reads CASRTGLNTEAFF. In DNA, the CDR3 is TGTGCCAGCAGAACGGGCCTGAACACTGAAGCTTTCTTT.

The chain couples TRBV7-3 to TRBJ2-3, with D possibly being TRBD2 (5 bases). CDR1 is SGHTA, CDR2 FQGTGA, per germline. V was pared by 2 bases and J by 4 bases, with 10 bases between. The CDR3 is made up of 14 amino acids. CDR3 in amino acids: CASSLGVGADTQYF. CDR3 bases: TGTGCCAGCAGCTTAGGGGTCGGGGCAGATACGCAGTATTTT. The entire variable domain, with the rest obtained from reference TRBV7-3 and TRBJ2-3, is as follows: GAGVSQTPSNKVTEKGKYVELRCDPISGHTALYWYRQSLGQGPEFLIYFQGTGAADDSGLPNDRFFAVRPEGSVSTLKIQRTERGDSAVYLCASSLGVGADTQYFGPGTRLTVL.

This clone was seen a few times. This chain joins TRBV11-2 and TRBJ2-2, with 8 bases fitting TRBD2. The CDR3 runs to 19 residues. Germline V gives CDR1 SGHAT, CDR2 FQNNGV. After removal of 5 bases from V and 2 bases from J, the junction contained 16 bases not matched to a gene. CDR3 DNA: TGTGCCAGCAGCCCTATTATCTCAGCGGGGGCCCGAAACACCGGGGAGCTGTTTTTT. This translates into CASSPIISAGARNTGELFF.

This chain joins TRBV7-8 and TRBJ2-7; D is perhaps TRBD1 (5 bases). V gave up 1 base and J gave up 8 bases, with 15 bases separating them. Germline V gene lookup returns CDR1 SGHVS and CDR2 FQNEAQ. The CDR3 totals 14 residues. CDR3 in amino acids: CASSLVQASGKQYF. In DNA, the CDR3 is TGTGCCAGCAGCTTAGTACAGGCGAGTGGCAAGCAGTACTTC. Looking up the rest from reference TRBV7-8 and TRBJ2-7 gives the full variable domain: GAGVSQSPRYKVAKRGQDVALRCDPISGHVSLFWYQQALGQGPEFLTYFQNEAQLDKSGLPSDRFFAERPEGSVSTLKIQRTQQEDSAVYLCASSLVQASGKQYFGPGTRLTVT.

This clone was seen a single time. CDR3 region: CASSLWGDQETQYF. In nucleotides, the CDR3 is TGTGCCAGCAGCTTATGGGGGGATCAAGAGACCCAGTACTTC. This chain joins TRBV5-8 and TRBJ2-5, with a possible D match to TRBD2 (6 bases). There are 14 residues in the CDR3. V was clipped by 2 bases and J by 2 bases, with 10 bases between them. Germline CDR1 is SGHTS and CDR2 is YDEGEE.

The rearrangement links TRBV18 to TRBJ2-3, with D perhaps matching TRBD1 (5 bases). Per germline, CDR1 KGHSH and CDR2 LQKENI. The CDR3 covers 15 residues. V lost 3 bases and J 1 base, leaving 11 bases between the germline ends. The chain's CDR3 is CASSPTGFGTDTQYF. CDR3 bases: TGTGCCAGCTCACCCACAGGTTTCGGCACAGATACGCAGTATTTT.

The J gene is TRBJ1-2, the V gene TRBV28; D is ambiguous. Trimming took 1 base from V and 4 from J, leaving 16 bases between them. This CDR3 contains 16 residues. Germline V CDR1 and CDR2: MDHEN, SYDVKM. CDR3 nucleotide sequence: TGTGCCAGCAGTTTATTAAAGAGTGGCGCTGGCTATGGCTACACCTTC. Its protein product is CASSLLKSGAGYGYTF.

The table lists this clone with a count of one. The V and J genes are TRBV3-1 (or the pseudogene TRBV3-2) and TRBJ2-3; D gene ambiguous. Germline CDR1 and CDR2: LGHDT and YNNKEL (reference sequence). The CDR3 contains 15 residues. V gave up 4 bases and J gave up 4 bases, with 15 bases separating them. CDR3 protein: CASSPPHAGPDTQYF. The CDR3 nucleotides are TGTGCCAGCAGCCCGCCGCACGCCGGCCCAGATACGCAGTATTTT.

The chain uses TRBV29-1 and TRBJ1-1; D is uncertain. Trimming shortened V by 6 bases and J by 5 bases, and 16 bases separated the two germline ends. The CDR3 totals 13 residues. The germline V gene encodes CDR1 SQVTM and CDR2 ANQGSEA. CDR3 sequence: CSVTPPGRTEAFF. The DNA of the CDR3 is TGCAGCGTAACACCCCCCGGGCGGACTGAAGCTTTCTTT.